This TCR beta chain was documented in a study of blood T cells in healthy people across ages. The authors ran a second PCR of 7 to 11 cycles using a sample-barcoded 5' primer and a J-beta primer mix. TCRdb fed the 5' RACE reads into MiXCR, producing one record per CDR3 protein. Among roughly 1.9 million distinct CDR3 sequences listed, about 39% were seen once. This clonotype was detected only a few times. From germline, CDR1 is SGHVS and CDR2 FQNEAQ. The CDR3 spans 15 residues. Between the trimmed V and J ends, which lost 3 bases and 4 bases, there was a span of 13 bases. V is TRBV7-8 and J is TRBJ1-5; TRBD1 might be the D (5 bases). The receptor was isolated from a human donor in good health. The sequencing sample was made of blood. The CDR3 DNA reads TGTGCCAGCAGCTTTCTCCGACAGACTAATCAGCCCCAGCATTTT. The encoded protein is CASSFLRQTNQPQHF.